The source of this T cell receptor (beta chain) is a study of cytomegalovirus exposure and HLA in healthy donors. The CDR3 spans 15 residues. V lost 2 bases to trimming and J lost 7 bases; unmatched junction nucleotides: 3. Germline V gives CDR1 MGHRA, CDR2 YSYEKL. Points from the study as a whole: Immune exposure information comprised only CMV serostatus. Common viral pathogens (according to a later analysis) appeared linked to several of the most significant clusters. Presence/absence analysis assumed near-uniform sequencing depth across donors. High specificity and sensitivity for cytomegalovirus status were reported for the classifier.

In the PCR, 60 Vbeta and 13 Jbeta primers were used. Data came from immunoSEQ multiplex PCR; TCRdb stores just in-frame clones and leaves some out. The sample lists 100,000 to 150,000 clones; about 75% were seen once. Note on this clone: As yet, its antigen is unknown.

V gene TRBV4-1 combines with J gene TRBJ1-6; 9 nucleotides match TRBD1. The sample taken for sequencing was PBMCs. The clonotype originates from a woman aged 35 to 49 in good health and CMV-seronegative. CDR3 region: CASSQSGTGNSPLHF. CDR3 DNA sequence: TGCGCCAGCAGCCAATCAGGGACAGGGAATTCACCCCTCCACTTT.